Listed here are 2 T cell receptor beta chains from one sample, sequenced in a study of shared clonotypes between healthy human individuals. TCRdb keeps only in-frame clones here, not all; method: immunoSEQ multiplex PCR. The table records millions of clones, 85% to 95% of them present only once. The sequencing input was naive CD4+ T cells sorted from blood. Subset described: CD45RA+ positively selected. These receptors were obtained from a man between 18 and 35 years old in good health.

Concerning this clone: The same CDR3 also results from other DNA sequences found in this sample. V usage is TRBV5-4 and J usage is TRBJ2-2, with a tentative D call TRBD1 (5 bases). Germline V gene lookup returns CDR1 SGHNT and CDR2 YYREEE (reference sequence). V lost 1 base to trimming and J lost 2 bases, with 12 bases between them. The CDR3 runs to 16 residues. The CDR3 loop reads CASSLRTGLNTGELFF. For the CDR3, the DNA is TGTGCCAGCAGCTTGAGAACAGGCTTAAACACCGGGGAGCTGTTTTTT.

V gene TRBV9 combines with J gene TRBJ1-6; D ambiguous. The ends were cut back, 2 bases at V and 8 bases at J, with 14 bases in the middle. This CDR3 contains 15 residues. Germline V gene lookup returns CDR1 SGDLS and CDR2 YYNGEE. Here the CDR3 DNA reads TGTGCCAGCAGCGTTTCATTAGAGTTGGATTCACCCCTCCACTTT. Amino acid sequence: CASSVSLELDSPLHF. Filled out from reference TRBV9 and TRBJ1-6, the complete variable domain reads DSGVTQTPKHLITATGQRVTLRCSPRSGDLSVYWYQQSLDQGLQFLIQYYNGEERAKGNILERFSAQQFPDLHSELNLSSLELGDSALYFCASSVSLELDSPLHFGNGTRLTVT.